The T cell receptor (beta chain) under discussion was sequenced for a study of blood T cell repertoires in COVID-19 (dated by TCRdb to 2020 to 2022). About the full investigation: The collaborator samples originated in the United States, Italy and Spain and spanned the acute and convalescent phases of COVID-19. The samples were drawn from two sources: the first 160 participants of the ongoing ImmuneRACE study, and over 1,000 subjects contributed by 6 global collaborators. The prospective study material was composed of cDNA or gDNA derived from T cells, B-cell-depleted T cells, or PBMCs. A de-identified subject ID, COVID-19 status, age in years and sex were almost always included in the sample metadata. Where available, HLA class I and class II types were taken from metadata supplied by the sample provider and were not determined by assay-based typing. Subjects who had been exposed to COVID-19, were actively infected with it, or had recovered from it provided the deeply sampled blood TCRbeta repertoires that made up the dataset. The repertoires were made available in a free public database intended to serve as a resource for research on the immune response to SARS-CoV-2.

In the germline V gene, CDR1 corresponds to SQVTM and CDR2 to ANQGSEA. From the cysteine up to the phenylalanine, the CDR3 has a length of 13 residues. Here the CDR3 DNA is all that survives: 39 bases in frame from base 1. Unmatched junction bases come to 1, with V trimmed by 2 bases and J by 4 bases. TCRbeta CDR3 regions were amplified from genomic DNA by means of the immunoSEQ Assay, a bias-controlled multiplex PCR. Per the source publication's procedure: Nucleated cell counts per sample were estimated from amplification of reference gene primers within the assay. To quantify the absolute abundance of each unique TCRbeta CDR3 rearrangement, sequence reads were collapsed and filtered. Productive Simpson clonality was computed per sample as the square root of Simpson's diversity index over productive rearrangements. TCRdb retrieved this table from immuneACCESS and kept in-frame rearrangements only. Not all clones are present; in checked studies, unresolved V genes account for under half, and no reason is known for the remainder. The V and J calls and clone size come from that table; D and trimming were worked out from the DNA. Present in this sample are roughly 260,000 clones, more than 75% of which were seen just once. The ten largest clonotypes hold around 2.5% of the sample.

The collaborating institutions used their own protocols to collect whole blood in K2EDTA tubes. For TCRbeta analysis, collaborators shipped samples in one of three forms: frozen whole blood, isolated PBMCs, or DNA extracted from either of those sample types. Regarding this clone: The clone's antigen remains unknown. No much larger clone is present one base from it, and per-base qualities are unavailable.

Results and caveats for the whole study, not just this receptor: The quantity of clinical and demographic metadata differed by source and by participant and was supplied without curation.

This receptor was obtained from a woman aged 45-65 years with acute or convalescent COVID-19. This chain is built from TRBV29-1 and TRBJ2-1; TRBD2 agrees with 8 junctional bases. Sequencing was carried out using peripheral blood. CDR3 reads: CSVETGGYNEQFF. At the DNA level, the sequence is TGCAGCGTTGAAACGGGGGGGTACAATGAGCAGTTCTTC.